This T cell receptor beta chain came from a study of blood T cell repertoires in COVID-19. Profiling relied on immunoSEQ multiplex PCR, and the TCRdb table lists in-frame clones only, not all of them. The sample consists of some 66,000 clones, roughly 76% of them appearing once. Unmatched junction bases numbered 12, after V lost 5 bases and J lost 3 bases. The CDR3 contains 17 residues. Germline V gives CDR1 SGHTA, CDR2 FQGNSA. The chain couples TRBV7-2 to TRBJ2-3; 9 bases map to TRBD2. The origin of this receptor is a woman at least 80 years old with acute or convalescent COVID-19. The specimen sequenced was peripheral blood. In DNA form, the CDR3 reads TGTGCCAGCAGCCCCCCGGGACTAGCAAAAGCTACAGATACGCAGTATTTT. Encoded protein: CASSPPGLAKATDTQYF. Full variable domain (missing parts from reference TRBV7-2 and TRBJ2-3): GAGVSQSPSNKVTEKGKDVELRCDPISGHTALYWYRQSLGQGLEFLIYFQGNSAPDKSGLPSDRFSAERTGGSVSTLTIQRTQQEDSAVYLCASSPPGLAKATDTQYFGPGTRLTVL.